The rows below give T cell receptor beta chains drawn from one sample of a study of CD4+ T cells in melanoma. Assay: immunoSEQ multiplex PCR; the TCRdb copy retains only in-frame clones and omits some. The sample carries 110,000 to 150,000 clones, nearly 95% recorded once. These receptors all come from a human donor with melanoma. Both conserved end residues are part of each CDR3. The D gene is left open where the match is weak. The size field is filled for only some rows; it gives once, few, many or a size class.

j_gene,d_gene,v_gene,abundance,CDR3aa,CDR3nt
TRBJ1-1,TRBD1,TRBV19,NA,CASRRDRVDTEAFF,TGTGCCAGTAGAAGGGACAGGGTCGATACTGAAGCTTTCTTT
TRBJ2-7,TRBD2,TRBV25-1,NA,CASSQGTSWAEQYF,TGTGCCAGCAGTCAAGGGACTAGCTGGGCCGAGCAGTACTTC
TRBJ1-2,TRBD1,TRBV30,NA,CAWTPGTGYGYTF,TGTGCCTGGACCCCCGGGACAGGTTACGGCTACACCTTC
TRBJ2-7,TRBD2,TRBV5-6,NA,CASSSIAGPMREQYF,TGTGCCAGCAGCTCGATAGCGGGGCCGATGAGGGAGCAGTACTTC
TRBJ2-1,TRBD2,TRBV27,NA,CASSRERGVRNEQFF,TGTGCCAGCAGTCGCGAACGGGGGGTCAGGAATGAGCAGTTCTTC
TRBJ1-1,NA,TRBV30,once,CAWGRGGAPEAFF,TGTGCCTGGGGGAGGGGAGGGGCCCCTGAAGCTTTCTTT
TRBJ1-1,NA,TRBV19,NA,CATYSDRLNTEAFF,TGTGCCACCTACTCGGACAGACTGAACACTGAAGCTTTCTTT
TRBJ2-7,NA,TRBV11-1,NA,CASSWSDNSYEQYF,TGTGCCAGCAGCTGGTCGGATAACTCCTACGAGCAGTACTTC
TRBJ1-5,TRBD1,TRBV6-5,NA,CASSFDRGRQPQHF,TGTGCCAGCAGTTTCGACAGGGGGCGTCAGCCCCAGCATTTT
TRBJ2-1,NA,TRBV18,NA,CASSPLSGNEQFF,TGTGCCAGCTCACCACTTTCCGGGAATGAGCAGTTCTTC
TRBJ1-1,NA,TRBV11-1,NA,CASSSGMNTEAFF,TGTGCCAGCAGCTCCGGGATGAACACTGAAGCTTTCTTT
TRBJ2-3,NA,TRBV5-6,NA,CASSSRTEYTDTQYF,TGTGCCAGCAGCTCCCGGACAGAGTACACAGATACGCAGTATTTT
TRBJ1-3,NA,TRBV18,NA,CASSPVDSGNTIYF,TGTGCCAGCTCACCAGTAGACTCTGGAAACACCATATATTTT
TRBJ2-3,NA,TRBV18,once,CASSPSQGFTQYF,TGTGCCAGCTCACCCTCACAGGGATTTACGCAGTATTTT
TRBJ2-3,NA,TRBV7-9,few,CASSYTRQADTQYF,TGTGCCAGCAGCTATACCCGACAGGCAGATACGCAGTATTTT
TRBJ1-2,NA,TRBV29-1,once,CSVEEGAGALYGYTF,TGCAGCGTTGAAGAGGGGGCAGGGGCTCTGTATGGCTACACCTTC
TRBJ2-3,NA,TRBV5-6,NA,CASWGTADTQYF,TGTGCCAGCTGGGGGACCGCAGATACGCAGTATTTT
TRBJ1-1,TRBD1,TRBV9,once,CASSGYRGANTEAFF,TGTGCCAGCAGCGGATACAGGGGGGCGAACACTGAAGCTTTCTTT
TRBJ2-5,TRBD2,TRBV11-3,NA,CASTPGLAGATQETQYF,TGTGCCAGCACCCCGGGGCTAGCGGGGGCGACACAAGAGACCCAGTACTTC
TRBJ1-1,NA,TRBV7-2,NA,CASTKTRTEAFF,TGTGCCAGCACTAAAACGCGCACTGAAGCTTTCTTT
TRBJ2-3,NA,TRBV5-5,once,CASSLGDSYTDTQYF,TGTGCCAGCAGCTTGGGGGACTCTTACACAGATACGCAGTATTTT
TRBJ1-3,NA,TRBV2,NA,CASRSGLGNTIYF,TGTGCCAGCAGGTCAGGGCTTGGAAACACCATATATTTT
TRBJ1-1,NA,TRBV14,NA,CASSRGSVAEAFF,TGTGCCAGCAGCAGGGGGTCCGTCGCTGAAGCTTTCTTT
TRBJ2-5,NA,TRBV7-3,NA,CASSTQGGGETQYF,TGTGCCAGCAGCACACAGGGAGGAGGAGAGACCCAGTACTTC
TRBJ2-1,TRBD2,TRBV11-3,NA,CASSLGGRNYNEQFF,TGTGCCAGCAGCTTAGGCGGGAGAAACTACAATGAGCAGTTCTTC
TRBJ2-7,TRBD2,TRBV19,NA,CATQQRPGLAGNEQYF,TGTGCCACCCAACAGAGACCGGGACTAGCGGGTAACGAGCAGTACTTC
TRBJ1-4,NA,TRBV2,NA,CASSPDSSWGLFF,TGTGCCAGCAGTCCCGACAGTTCCTGGGGGCTGTTTTTT
TRBJ2-7,NA,TRBV5-5,NA,CASSDHRSSYEQYF,TGTGCCAGCAGCGATCACAGGAGCTCCTACGAGCAGTACTTC
TRBJ1-1,NA,TRBV14,NA,CASSVGLNTEAFF,TGTGCCAGCAGCGTAGGTCTGAACACTGAAGCTTTCTTT
TRBJ1-6,NA,TRBV30,NA,CAWSEGTSRPNSPLHF,TGTGCCTGGAGTGAAGGGACCTCGAGGCCCAATTCACCCCTCCACTTT
TRBJ1-1,NA,TRBV7-2,NA,CASSRLSVYPEAFF,TGTGCCAGCAGCCGACTGAGCGTCTACCCCGAAGCTTTCTTT
TRBJ2-7,NA,TRBV27,NA,CASSLPGDEQYF,TGTGCCAGCAGTTTACCCGGGGACGAGCAGTACTTC
TRBJ1-6,NA,TRBV11-2,NA,CASSSRTAYSPLHF,TGTGCCAGCAGCTCCAGGACCGCTTATTCACCCCTCCACTTT
TRBJ2-2,NA,TRBV19,NA,CASSYARSGGRNTLKDLFF,TGTGCCAGTAGTTACGCCCGCTCGGGGGGCCGAAATACCCTAAAGGATCTGTTTTTT
TRBJ1-5,NA,TRBV2,NA,CASRDKGPYSNQPQHF,TGTGCCAGCAGAGATAAGGGACCCTATAGCAATCAGCCCCAGCATTTT
TRBJ2-2,TRBD2,TRBV18,NA,CASSPPGLAGATGELFF,TGTGCCAGCTCACCACCGGGACTAGCGGGGGCCACCGGGGAGCTGTTTTTT
TRBJ2-5,NA,TRBV9,NA,CASSEGDILQETQYF,TGTGCCAGCAGCGAGGGGGACATTCTTCAAGAGACCCAGTACTTC
TRBJ2-3,TRBD2,TRBV6-6,NA,CASSYGTSGTDTQYF,TGTGCCAGCAGTTATGGGACTAGCGGCACAGATACGCAGTATTTT
TRBJ1-2,NA,TRBV6-1,NA,CATAADYGYTF,TGTGCCACCGCAGCAGATTATGGCTACACCTTC
TRBJ1-2,NA,TRBV6-1,NA,CASSEGPARGGYTF,TGTGCCAGCAGTGAGGGGCCCGCACGGGGCGGCTACACCTTC
TRBJ1-1,NA,TRBV7-2,NA,CASRKGVMNTEAFF,TGTGCCAGCAGGAAGGGAGTGATGAACACTGAAGCTTTCTTT
TRBJ1-2,NA,TRBV5-1,NA,CASGGVQGYTF,TGCGCCAGCGGCGGGGTGCAGGGCTACACCTTC
TRBJ2-7,TRBD2,TRBV13,NA,CASRTSGKNSYEQYF,TGTGCCAGCAGAACTAGCGGGAAAAACTCCTACGAGCAGTACTTC
TRBJ2-7,TRBD1,TRBV5-1,NA,CASSGQVGYEQYF,TGCGCCAGCAGTGGACAGGTTGGATACGAGCAGTACTTC
TRBJ2-2,TRBD1,TRBV5-6,NA,CASSPPWDRNTGELFF,TGTGCCAGCAGTCCCCCCTGGGACAGGAACACCGGGGAGCTGTTTTTT
TRBJ2-2,TRBD2,TRBV5-1,NA,CASSLTIAGSGTGELFF,TGCGCCAGCAGCTTGACCATAGCGGGGTCGGGCACCGGGGAGCTGTTTTTT
TRBJ1-6,TRBD1,TRBV13,NA,CASRRGTGGNSPLHF,TGTGCCAGCAGGCGCGGCACAGGGGGCAATTCACCCCTCCACTTT
TRBJ1-2,TRBD1,TRBV4-1,NA,CASSQDRDRDRVYGYTF,TGCGCCAGCAGCCAAGATCGTGACCGGGACAGGGTCTATGGCTACACCTTC